Below, 18 T cell receptor beta chains from the same sample are listed, as sequenced in a study of tumor and adjacent non-tumor tissue in lung cancer. No cell sorting was done before RNA was extracted from the tissue. Distant lung tissue was collected more than 3 cm away from the tumor edge. Three rounds of nested PCR, following a modified ARM-PCR protocol, produced the TCRbeta library. TCRdb recomputed calls from the multiplex PCR reads with MiXCR, one row per CDR3 protein. The data show over 40,000 distinct CDR3 sequences, with roughly two thirds seen just once and over 15% held by the top ten. Material: distant non-tumor lung tissue. The source of these receptors is a woman in her 40s with non-small cell lung cancer.

Of note for this clonotype: One junction end disagrees with the germline gene, perhaps due to a read error. The chain has TRBV5-6 and TRBJ2-2; 11 bases map to TRBD2. Looked up from germline, CDR1 is SGHDT and CDR2 is YYEEEE. The CDR3 sequence is 15 residues long. The DNA for the CDR3 is TGTGTCAGCAGATTCGGACTAGCGGGCACCGGGGAGCTGTTTTTT. This gives the protein CVSRFGLAGTGELFF. The whole variable domain, filled in from reference TRBV5-6 and TRBJ2-2, reads DAGVTQSPTHLIKTRGQQVTLRCSPKSGHDTVSWYQQALGQGPQFIFQYYEEEERQRGNFPDRFSGHQFPNYSSELNVNALLLGDSALYLCVSRFGLAGTGELFFGEGSRLTVL.

Remarks on this clonotype: This sequence may be a read error, since a much larger clone differs from it by one base. The gene calls are TRBV28 and TRBJ2-2; D call uncertain. This CDR3 spans 15 amino acids. CDR1 is MDHEN, CDR2 SYDVKM, per germline. Between the trimmed V and J ends, which lost 3 bases and 1 base, there was a span of 9 bases. CDR3 sequence (DNA): TGTGCCAGCAGTTTTGCGGCAGGGAACACCGGGGAGCTGTTTTTT. Its translation is CASSFAAGNTGELFF.

This clonotype was seen repeatedly, ten times or more. The rearrangement joins TRBV28 to TRBJ2-2, with D possibly being TRBD2 (6 bases). The CDR3 loop spans 15 amino acids. Between the trimmed V and J ends, which lost 6 bases and 0 bases, there was a span of 11 bases. Germline V gene data show CDR1 as MDHEN and CDR2 as SYDVKM. CDR3 residues: CASRMGGANTGELFF. Written as DNA, the CDR3 is TGTGCCAGCAGGATGGGCGGGGCGAACACCGGGGAGCTGTTTTTT.

There are a few counts of this clonotype. The junction departs from the called germline gene at one end, perhaps through a read error. The chain recombines TRBV11-3 with TRBJ1-4; D is unclear. In germline, CDR1 is SGHNT, CDR2 YENEEA. The CDR3 is made up of 12 amino acids. CDR3 protein: CTSSEGGEKLFF. CDR3 DNA sequence: TGTACCAGCAGCGAAGGTGGGGAAAAACTGTTTTTT.

Concerning this clonotype: With a much larger clone just one base away, this may be a read error. The V and J genes are TRBV13 and TRBJ2-1, with D maybe TRBD2 (5 bases). The V gene's germline CDR1 is PRHDT and CDR2 FYEKMQ (reference sequence). The V end was cut by 7 bases, the J end by 0 bases, with 13 bases between. CDR3 length: 15 residues. CDR3 coding DNA: TGTGCCAGCAACCCCCCGGCGGGCTCCTACAATGAGCAGTTCTTC. This encodes CASNPPAGSYNEQFF.

A word on this clonotype: The junction departs from the called germline gene at one end, perhaps through a read error. J is TRBJ2-3 and V is TRBV11-2; 10 nucleotides agree with TRBD2. This CDR3 has 17 residues. Germline V gene sequence: CDR1 SGHAT, CDR2 FQNNGV. The chain's CDR3 is CASSLIKASGSVDMQYF. CDR3 nucleotide sequence: TGTGCCAGCAGCTTAATCAAGGCTAGCGGGAGCGTAGATATGCAGTATTTT.

As to this clonotype: The conserved closing phenylalanine or tryptophan is absent in this CDR3, likely reflecting a read error. The DNA is omitted, as the CDR3 cannot be located on it reliably, and the CDR3 follows TCRdb's listing. CDR3 in amino acids: CSVSTGGSGVNVLIL. J is TRBJ2-6 and V is TRBV29-1; the table gives TRBD1 as D, unverified against the DNA. The CDR3 spans 15 amino acids, including both terminal residues. The germline CDR1 and CDR2 sequences are SQVTM and ANQGSEA.

Notes on this clonotype: The junction shows a germline mismatch at one end, possibly a read error. The rearrangement uses TRBV6-4 and TRBJ1-1; tentative D call: TRBD1 (5 bases). The CDR3 has 12 residues. The germline V gene encodes CDR1 MRHNA and CDR2 SNTAGT. The chain's CDR3 is CVSSDDAGRAFF. Written as DNA, the CDR3 is TGTGTCAGCAGTGACGATGCAGGGAGGGCTTTCTTT.

A note on this clonotype: The junction and the germline gene differ at one end; a read error may be behind it. The chain couples TRBV6-2 or TRBV6-3 to TRBJ2-7; tentatively, D is TRBD2 (5 bases). Germline CDR1 and CDR2: MNHEY and SVGEGT. This CDR3 is built from 16 residues. The CDR3 protein is CASSYSSGSMSGEQCF. The CDR3 nucleotides read TGTGCCAGCAGTTACTCGTCGGGGTCTATGAGTGGCGAGCAGTGCTTC.

Regarding this clonotype: The junction does not match germline at one end; this may be a read error. The chain has TRBV12-3 or TRBV12-4 and TRBJ2-4, with D maybe TRBD1 (6 bases). The CDR3 length is 17 residues. Written as DNA, the CDR3 is TGTGCCAGCAGTAAAACCGGACAGACCCCACATAGAAACATTCAATACTTC. Translated: CASSKTGQTPHRNIQYF.

As concerns this clonotype: Compared with germline, one end of the junction differs, possibly owing to a read error. The rearrangement links TRBV6-2 or TRBV6-3 to TRBJ2-3; a possible D gene is TRBD2 (5 bases). Germline CDR1 MNHEY, CDR2 SVGEGT. The CDR3 is made up of 14 amino acids. In DNA, the CDR3 is TGTGGCAGCAGTTACCGGGAACCCACAGATACGCGGTATTTT. This codes for CGSSYREPTDTRYF.

The chain is built from TRBV12-3 or TRBV12-4 and TRBJ2-7; D possibly corresponds to TRBD1 (6 bases). The V and J ends lost 7 bases and 6 bases respectively, with 10 bases between them. The CDR3 covers 11 residues. This chain's CDR3 is CASTWGLEQYF. The CDR3 nucleotides read TGTGCCAGCACCTGGGGGCTCGAGCAGTACTTC.

This chain uses TRBV12-3 or TRBV12-4 with TRBJ1-5; possible D gene TRBD1, 6 bases. The CDR3 is 13 residues long. Trimming took off 8 bases at V and 9 bases at J, with 17 bases between the two ends. The CDR3 reads CASGKQGALPQHF. The CDR3 DNA reads TGTGCCAGCGGTAAACAGGGAGCTTTGCCCCAGCATTTT.

Concerning this clonotype: A junction boundary mismatches the germline segment, possibly from a read error. The rearrangement links TRBV11-2 to TRBJ2-2, with D hard to call. Per the germline V gene, CDR1 is SGHAT and CDR2 is FQNNGV. The CDR3 spans 13 residues. CDR3 protein: CTSSLYGTGELFF. CDR3 bases: TGTACCAGCAGCTTATATGGCACCGGGGAGCTGTTTTTT.

Turning to this clonotype: This CDR3 is missing its conserved last phenylalanine or tryptophan, likely due to a read error. This chain links TRBV29-1 with TRBJ1-1; D is unclear. The CDR3 contains 11 residues. The V end lost 8 bases, the J end lost 0 bases, and 7 bases lay between the germline ends. From germline, CDR1 is SQVTM and CDR2 ANQGSEA. CDR3 in amino acids: CSIDMNTEAFL. The CDR3 DNA sequence: TGCAGCATCGATATGAACACTGAAGCTTTCCTT.

A remark on this clonotype: As the CDR3 is not closed by the conserved phenylalanine or tryptophan, this likely results from a read error. The J gene is TRBJ2-7, the V gene TRBV12-3 or TRBV12-4; D may be TRBD2 (5 bases). The CDR3 spans 13 residues. Deletions cut 3 bases from V and 2 bases from J, with 8 bases between. The CDR3 DNA sequence: TGTGCCAGCAGTTTGGCGGGCGCCTACGAGCAGTACTCC. Protein product: CASSLAGAYEQYS.

As concerns this clonotype: Given the absence of the conserved phenylalanine or tryptophan at the CDR3 end, a read error is likely. This chain joins TRBV7-9 and TRBJ1-4; 7 bases align to TRBD1. With 3 bases clipped from V and 7 bases from J, the junction kept 5 bases outside the gene matches. The CDR3 consists of 14 residues. Germline V lookup: CDR1 SEHNR, CDR2 FQNEAQ (reference sequence). Here the CDR3 reads CASSLPRDSEKLFL. As DNA, the CDR3 is TGTGCCAGCAGCTTGCCCAGGGACAGTGAAAAACTGTTTCTT.

Details on this clonotype: Germline and junction disagree at one end, which may indicate a read error. V usage is TRBV11-2 and J usage is TRBJ1-2, with D uncertain. Per germline, CDR1 SGHAT and CDR2 FQNNGV. This CDR3 spans 14 amino acids. CDR3 sequence (DNA): TGTGCCAACAGCTCAGAGGCAGGAGCCCGCGGCTACACCTTC. It specifies CANSSEAGARGYTF.